This TCR beta chain was sequenced during a study of human T cells and chemical hapten exposure. The time point denotes: pre-sensitization, week 0. This sample's treatment: therapeutic diphenylcyclopropenone sensitization with weekly scalp DPC. This clonotype was seen at least ten times. Each CDR3 protein is one row after TCRdb ran MiXCR on the RACE reads. The profile shows approximately 400,000 distinct CDR3 sequences, 5.1% of them singletons. The TCR was taken from a woman in her forties or fifties with alopecia areata. Some clones in this sample may be carry-over from other donors' samples. Specimen: whole blood, collected in connection with sensitization to the hapten diphenylcyclopropenone (DPC).

CDR3 nucleotides: TGTGCCAGCAGAGCGACAGGGGGCCACCTCTACTATGGCTACACCTTC. This translates into CASRATGGHLYYGYTF. The gene calls are TRBV28 and TRBJ1-2; 10 bases fit TRBD1. The CDR3 runs 16 residues. The junction had 10 bases not matched to a gene; V was cut back by 6 bases and J by 3 bases. Per germline, CDR1 MDHEN and CDR2 SYDVKM.